The sequence of this T cell receptor beta chain was determined in a study of blood T cell repertoires in COVID-19. Study processing details: Estimation of nucleated cell counts relied on the amplification of reference gene primers. Sequencing was performed with immunoSEQ multiplex PCR; in TCRdb, only in-frame clones are kept and a portion is missing. V and J calls and clone size are those listed in that table; D and trimming were worked out from the DNA. This sample has over 200,000 clones, with roughly nine tenths found just once. Per the germline V gene, CDR1 is SGHTA and CDR2 is FQGNSA. Trimming stripped 3 bases from V and 8 bases from J, with 13 bases between. The CDR3 is 14 residues long.

The sample comprised PBMCs or T cells enriched from blood (not recorded which). The source is a human donor in a cohort exposed to, infected with or recovered from COVID-19 (not recorded which). The donor label of this sample is uncertain. V usage is TRBV7-2 and J usage is TRBJ2-2; maybe TRBD2 (6 bases). CDR3 residues: CASSLTRWEGELFF. The CDR3, as DNA: TGTGCCAGCAGCTTGACTAGATGGGAAGGGGAGCTGTTTTTT.